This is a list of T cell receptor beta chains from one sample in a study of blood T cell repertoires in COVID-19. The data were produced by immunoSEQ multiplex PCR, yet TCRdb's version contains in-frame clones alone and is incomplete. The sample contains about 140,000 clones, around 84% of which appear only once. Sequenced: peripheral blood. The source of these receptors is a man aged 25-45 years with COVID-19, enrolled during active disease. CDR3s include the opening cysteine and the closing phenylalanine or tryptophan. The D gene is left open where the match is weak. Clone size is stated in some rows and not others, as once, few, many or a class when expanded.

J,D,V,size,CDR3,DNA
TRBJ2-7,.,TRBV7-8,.,CASSLEILAYEQYF,TGTGCCAGCAGCTTAGAAATTCTCGCCTACGAGCAGTACTTC
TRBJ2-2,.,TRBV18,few,CASARLESTGELFF,TGTGCCAGCGCCCGACTAGAAAGCACCGGGGAGCTGTTTTTT
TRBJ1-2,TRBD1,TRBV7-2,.,CASSSTRQGRGYTF,TGTGCCAGCAGCTCCACAAGACAGGGACGAGGCTACACCTTC
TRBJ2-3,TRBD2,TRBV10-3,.,CAIRGTSGRGSTDTQYF,TGTGCCATCAGGGGGACTAGCGGGAGGGGTAGCACAGATACGCAGTATTTT
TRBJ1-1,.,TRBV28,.,CASSFRQPKNTEAFF,TGTGCCAGCAGTTTTCGACAGCCAAAGAACACTGAAGCTTTCTTT
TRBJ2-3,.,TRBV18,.,CASSENSGSTDTQYF,TGTGCCAGCTCAGAAAATTCGGGGAGCACAGATACGCAGTATTTT
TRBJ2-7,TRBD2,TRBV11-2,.,CASKPISGRVSYEQYF,TGTGCCAGCAAGCCGATTAGCGGGAGGGTTTCCTACGAGCAGTACTTC
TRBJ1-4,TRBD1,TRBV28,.,CASSSPPGQGDEKLFF,TGTGCCAGCAGCTCACCCCCGGGACAGGGAGATGAAAAACTGTTTTTT
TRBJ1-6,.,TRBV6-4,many,CASSESNEPNSPLHF,TGTGCCAGCAGTGAGAGTAATGAACCTAATTCACCCCTCCACTTT
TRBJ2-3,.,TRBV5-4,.,CASSLTVAEGPPDTQYF,TGTGCCAGCAGCCTAACCGTCGCGGAGGGTCCCCCAGATACGCAGTATTTT
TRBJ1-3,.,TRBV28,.,CASNPGTPGNTIYF,TGTGCCAGCAACCCCGGGACTCCTGGAAACACCATATATTTT
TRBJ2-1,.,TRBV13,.,CASSTGQLSSYNEQFF,TGTGCCAGCAGCACCGGACAGTTAAGCTCCTACAATGAGCAGTTCTTC
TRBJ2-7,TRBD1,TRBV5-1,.,CASSPGQQVSEQYF,TGCGCCAGCAGCCCGGGACAGCAGGTGAGCGAGCAGTACTTC
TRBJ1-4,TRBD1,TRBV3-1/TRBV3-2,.,CASSPRTGVLGKLFF,TGTGCCAGCAGCCCTAGAACAGGGGTATTAGGAAAACTGTTTTTT
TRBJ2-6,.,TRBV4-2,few,CASSPQGTGANVLTF,TGTGCCAGCAGCCCACAGGGAACTGGGGCCAACGTCCTGACTTTC
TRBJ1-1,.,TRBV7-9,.,CASSLPGVTEAFF,TGTGCCAGCAGCTTGCCAGGGGTCACTGAAGCTTTCTTT
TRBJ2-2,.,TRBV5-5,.,CASSLLQGTGELFF,TGTGCCAGCAGCTTGCTGCAGGGCACCGGGGAGCTGTTTTTT
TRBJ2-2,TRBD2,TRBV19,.,CASKVAGVNTGELFF,TGTGCCAGTAAAGTAGCGGGAGTTAACACCGGGGAGCTGTTTTTT
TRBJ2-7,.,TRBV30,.,CARGTPVEQYF,TGTGCCCGGGGGACTCCTGTCGAGCAGTACTTC
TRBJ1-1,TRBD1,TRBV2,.,CASSESGTAEAFF,TGTGCCAGCAGTGAATCGGGGACAGCTGAAGCTTTCTTT
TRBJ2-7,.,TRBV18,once,CASSPQGSSYEQYF,TGTGCCAGCTCACCCCAGGGAAGCTCCTACGAGCAGTACTTC
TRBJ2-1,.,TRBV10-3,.,CAISPGIDNEQFF,TGTGCCATCAGTCCCGGGATAGACAATGAGCAGTTCTTC
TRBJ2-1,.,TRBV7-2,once,CASSLAPRERRAYNEQFF,TGTGCCAGCAGCTTAGCGCCCAGGGAGCGGAGGGCCTACAATGAGCAGTTCTTC
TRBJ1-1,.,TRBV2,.,CASSEAGGRPGTEAFF,TGTGCCAGCAGTGAAGCAGGGGGAAGGCCGGGCACTGAAGCTTTCTTT
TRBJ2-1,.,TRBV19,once,CASSNRGSTSYNEQFF,TGTGCCAGTAGCAACCGCGGCTCAACGTCCTACAATGAGCAGTTCTTC
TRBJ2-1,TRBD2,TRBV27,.,CASKREVSYNEQFF,TGTGCCAGCAAGCGGGAGGTGTCCTACAATGAGCAGTTCTTC
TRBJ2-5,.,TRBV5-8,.,CASRLRGYQETQYF,TGTGCCAGCAGGCTGAGGGGGTACCAAGAGACCCAGTACTTC
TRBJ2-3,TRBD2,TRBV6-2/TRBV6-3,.,CASSYDKGGRGRTDTQYF,TGTGCCAGCAGTTACGATAAGGGCGGGAGAGGGAGAACAGATACGCAGTATTTT
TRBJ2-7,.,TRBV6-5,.,CASSYQGYEQYF,TGTGCCAGCAGTTACCAGGGCTACGAGCAGTACTTC
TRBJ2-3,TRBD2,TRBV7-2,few,CASSSLSGSTDTQYF,TGTGCCAGCAGCTCCCTTAGCGGGAGCACAGATACGCAGTATTTT
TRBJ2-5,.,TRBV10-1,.,CASSPDGSTETQYF,TGCGCCAGCAGCCCCGACGGGTCCACGGAGACCCAGTACTTC
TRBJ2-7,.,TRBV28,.,CASSDSTGRAPYEQYF,TGTGCCAGCAGCGATAGTACCGGGCGGGCCCCCTACGAGCAGTACTTC
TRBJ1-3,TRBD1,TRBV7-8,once,CASSWTGRGNTIYF,TGTGCCAGCAGCTGGACAGGACGGGGAAACACCATATATTTT
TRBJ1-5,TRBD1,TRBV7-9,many,CASSMGTDYSNQPQHF,TGTGCCAGCAGCATGGGGACAGATTATAGCAATCAGCCCCAGCATTTT
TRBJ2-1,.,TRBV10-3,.,CAISEMVTSEKAGNDEQFF,TGTGCCATCAGTGAGATGGTGACATCTGAGAAGGCGGGAAATGATGAGCAGTTCTTC
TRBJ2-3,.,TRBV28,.,CASSSGTARGDTQYF,TGTGCCAGCAGTTCCGGGACGGCGAGGGGGGATACGCAGTATTTT
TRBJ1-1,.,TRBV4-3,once,CASSQEGWSNTEAFF,TGCGCCAGCAGCCAAGAGGGCTGGTCGAACACTGAAGCTTTCTTT
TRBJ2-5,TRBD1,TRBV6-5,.,CAGERDRGTLSPQYF,TGTGCCGGAGAAAGGGACAGGGGAACCTTATCGCCCCAGTACTTC
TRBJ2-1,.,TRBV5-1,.,CASSLDGDYEQFF,TGCGCCAGCAGCTTGGACGGGGACTATGAGCAGTTCTTC
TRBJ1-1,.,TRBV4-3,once,CASSPRTVHTEAFF,TGCGCCAGCAGCCCGCGGACAGTGCACACTGAAGCTTTCTTT
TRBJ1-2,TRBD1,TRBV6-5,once,CASSSGGKAGYTF,TGTGCCAGCAGTTCAGGGGGGAAGGCTGGCTACACCTTC
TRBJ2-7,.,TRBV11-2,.,CASSPGGTGYEQYF,TGTGCCAGCAGCCCAGGAGGGACGGGCTACGAGCAGTACTTC
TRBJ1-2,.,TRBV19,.,CASSIVEQDGYTF,TGTGCCAGTAGTATAGTGGAACAGGATGGCTACACCTTC
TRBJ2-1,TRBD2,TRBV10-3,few,CAISEGLAGGVYNEQFF,TGTGCCATCAGTGAGGGACTAGCGGGAGGGGTCTACAATGAGCAGTTCTTC
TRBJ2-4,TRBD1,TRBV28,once,CASSPWTGWDKNIQYF,TGTGCCAGCAGTCCCTGGACAGGGTGGGACAAAAACATTCAGTACTTC
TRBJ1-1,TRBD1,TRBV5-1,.,CASSWTGGLNTEAFF,TGCGCCAGCAGCTGGACAGGGGGCCTGAACACTGAAGCTTTCTTT
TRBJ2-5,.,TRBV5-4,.,CASTLQGLETQYF,TGTGCCAGCACCCTACAGGGTTTGGAGACCCAGTACTTC
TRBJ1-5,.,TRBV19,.,CASRERRVEHF,TGTGCCAGTAGGGAAAGGAGGGTGGAGCATTTT
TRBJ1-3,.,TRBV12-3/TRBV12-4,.,CASSLSGFNTIYF,TGTGCCAGCAGTTTATCGGGTTTCAACACCATATATTTT
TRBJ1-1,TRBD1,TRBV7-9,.,CASSSGQGGNTEAFF,TGTGCCAGCAGCTCCGGACAGGGGGGGAACACTGAAGCTTTCTTT
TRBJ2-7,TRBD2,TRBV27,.,CASSLSTSGRVEQYF,TGTGCCAGCAGTTTAAGTACTAGCGGGAGAGTCGAGCAGTACTTC
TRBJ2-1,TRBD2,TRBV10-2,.,CASSESNILAGVRYNEQFF,TGCGCCAGCAGTGAGTCGAATATCTTGGCGGGAGTGCGGTACAATGAGCAGTTCTTC
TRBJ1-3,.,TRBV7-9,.,CASSFAGGVAGNTIYF,TGTGCCAGCAGCTTCGCGGGAGGGGTTGCTGGAAACACCATATATTTT
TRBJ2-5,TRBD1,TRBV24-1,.,CATNQGDSTRETQYF,TGTGCCACCAACCAAGGGGACAGCACACGGGAGACCCAGTACTTC